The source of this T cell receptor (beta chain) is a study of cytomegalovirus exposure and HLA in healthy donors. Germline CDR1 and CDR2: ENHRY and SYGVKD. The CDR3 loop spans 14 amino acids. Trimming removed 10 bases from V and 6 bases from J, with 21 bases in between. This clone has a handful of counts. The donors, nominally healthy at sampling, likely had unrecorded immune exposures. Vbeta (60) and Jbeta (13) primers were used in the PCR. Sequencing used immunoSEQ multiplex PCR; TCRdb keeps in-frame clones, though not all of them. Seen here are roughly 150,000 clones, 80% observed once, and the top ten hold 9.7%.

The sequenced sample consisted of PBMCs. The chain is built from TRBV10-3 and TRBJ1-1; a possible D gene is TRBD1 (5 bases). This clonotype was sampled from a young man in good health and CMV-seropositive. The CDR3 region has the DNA TGTGCCACCGGCCTGGGACTGCCCGGGCCTGAAGCTTTCTTT. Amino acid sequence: CATGLGLPGPEAFF.